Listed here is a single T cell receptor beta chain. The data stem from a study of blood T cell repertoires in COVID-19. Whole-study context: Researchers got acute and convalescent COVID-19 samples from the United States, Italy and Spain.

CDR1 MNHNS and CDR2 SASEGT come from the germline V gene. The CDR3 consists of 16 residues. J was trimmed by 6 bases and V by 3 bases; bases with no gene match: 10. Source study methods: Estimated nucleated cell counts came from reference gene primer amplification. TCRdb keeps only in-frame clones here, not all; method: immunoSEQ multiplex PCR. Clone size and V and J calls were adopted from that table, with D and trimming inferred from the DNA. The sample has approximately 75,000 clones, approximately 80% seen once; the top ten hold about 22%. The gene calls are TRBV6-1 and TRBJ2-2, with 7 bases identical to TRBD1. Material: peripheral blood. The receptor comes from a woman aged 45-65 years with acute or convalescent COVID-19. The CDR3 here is CASSDPRVRGPGELFF. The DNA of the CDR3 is TGTGCCAGCAGTGATCCCCGGGTAAGGGGGCCCGGGGAGCTGTTTTTT.